The clone carrying this TCR beta chain was seen just once. Its antigen is not identified. Some clones are missing from TCRdb's copy, which holds only in-frame ones; the method was immunoSEQ multiplex PCR. The sample has 2 million to 2.5 million clones, 93% seen once. The data derive from a study of shared clonotypes between healthy human individuals. The germline CDR1 and CDR2 sequences are ENHRY and SYGVKD. The CDR3 consists of 16 residues. The V and J ends lost 0 bases and 2 bases respectively, with 11 bases between them. General study results and limits: Generally, naive subsets came out with larger estimated richness than memory subsets.

J is TRBJ2-1 and V is TRBV10-3; a possible D gene is TRBD1 (5 bases). The sequence derives from a man aged 18 to 29 in good health. Some clones in this sample may be carry-over from other donors' samples. The source material was naive CD4+ T cells from PBMCs. Subset of the sample: CD45RA+ positively selected. The CDR3 loop is CAISESGPGAYNEQFF. The CDR3 DNA reads as TGTGCCATCAGTGAGTCGGGGCCCGGTGCCTACAATGAGCAGTTCTTC.